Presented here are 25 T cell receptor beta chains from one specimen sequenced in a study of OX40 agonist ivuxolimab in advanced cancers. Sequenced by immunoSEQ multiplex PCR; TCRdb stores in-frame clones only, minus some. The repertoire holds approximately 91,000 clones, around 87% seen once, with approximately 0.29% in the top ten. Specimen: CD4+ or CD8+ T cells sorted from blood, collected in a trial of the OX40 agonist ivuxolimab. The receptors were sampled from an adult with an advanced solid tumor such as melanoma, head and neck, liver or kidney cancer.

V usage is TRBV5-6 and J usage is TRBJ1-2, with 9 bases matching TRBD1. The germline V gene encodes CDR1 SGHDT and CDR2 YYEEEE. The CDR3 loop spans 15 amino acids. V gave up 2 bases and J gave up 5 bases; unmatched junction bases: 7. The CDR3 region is CASSFYRGHGYGYTF. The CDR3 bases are TGTGCCAGCAGCTTTTACAGGGGGCATGGATATGGCTACACCTTC.

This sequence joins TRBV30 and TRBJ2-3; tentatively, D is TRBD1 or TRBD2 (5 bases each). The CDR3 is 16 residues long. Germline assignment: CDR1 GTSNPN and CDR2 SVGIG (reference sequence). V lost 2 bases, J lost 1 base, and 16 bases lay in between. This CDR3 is CAWSPGTSTRTDTQYF. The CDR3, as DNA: TGTGCCTGGAGTCCGGGGACCTCGACCCGCACAGATACGCAGTATTTT.

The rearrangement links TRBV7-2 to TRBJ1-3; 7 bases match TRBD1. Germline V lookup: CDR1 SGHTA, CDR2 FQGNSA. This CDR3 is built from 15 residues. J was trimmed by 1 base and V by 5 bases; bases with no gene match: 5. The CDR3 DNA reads TGTGCCAGCAGCCCCGGGGGACAGTCTGGAAACACCATATATTTT. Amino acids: CASSPGGQSGNTIYF.

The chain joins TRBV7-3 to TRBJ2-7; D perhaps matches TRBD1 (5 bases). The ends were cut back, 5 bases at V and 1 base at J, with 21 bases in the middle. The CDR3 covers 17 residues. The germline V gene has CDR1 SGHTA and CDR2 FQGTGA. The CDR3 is CASSQQASTLYSYEQYF. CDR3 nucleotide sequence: TGTGCCAGCAGCCAACAGGCCTCTACCCTCTATTCCTACGAGCAGTACTTC.

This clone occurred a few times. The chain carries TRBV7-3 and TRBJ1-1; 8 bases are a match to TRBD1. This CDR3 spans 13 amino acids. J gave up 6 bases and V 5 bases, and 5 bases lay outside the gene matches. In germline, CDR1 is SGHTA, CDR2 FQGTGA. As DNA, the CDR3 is TGTGCCAGCAGCCAGGGGGCGAAGTCTGAAGCTTTCTTT. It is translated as CASSQGAKSEAFF. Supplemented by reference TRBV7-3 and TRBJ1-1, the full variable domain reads GAGVSQTPSNKVTEKGKYVELRCDPISGHTALYWYRQSLGQGPEFLIYFQGTGAADDSGLPNDRFFAVRPEGSVSTLKIQRTERGDSAVYLCASSQGAKSEAFFGQGTRLTVV.

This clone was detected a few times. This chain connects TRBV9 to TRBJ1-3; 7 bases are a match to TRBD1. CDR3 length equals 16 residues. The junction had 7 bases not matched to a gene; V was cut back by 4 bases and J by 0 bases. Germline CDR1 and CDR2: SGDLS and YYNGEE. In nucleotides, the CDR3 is TGTGCCAGCAGCCCCCGGACAGGTCACTCTGGAAACACCATATATTTT. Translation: CASSPRTGHSGNTIYF.

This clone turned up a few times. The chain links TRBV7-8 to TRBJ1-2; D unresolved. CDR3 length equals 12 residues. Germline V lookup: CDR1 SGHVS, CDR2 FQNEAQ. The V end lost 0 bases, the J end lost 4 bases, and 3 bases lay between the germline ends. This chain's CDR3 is CASSLASYGYTF. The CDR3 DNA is TGTGCCAGCAGCTTAGCGTCCTATGGCTACACCTTC.

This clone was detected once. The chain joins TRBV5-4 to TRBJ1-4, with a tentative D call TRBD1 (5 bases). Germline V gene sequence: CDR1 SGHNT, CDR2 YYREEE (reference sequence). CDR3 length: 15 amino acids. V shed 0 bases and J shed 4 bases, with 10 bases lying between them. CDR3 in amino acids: CASSLGRVRNEKLFF. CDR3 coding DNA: TGTGCCAGCAGCTTGGGCAGGGTGCGTAATGAAAAACTGTTTTTT.

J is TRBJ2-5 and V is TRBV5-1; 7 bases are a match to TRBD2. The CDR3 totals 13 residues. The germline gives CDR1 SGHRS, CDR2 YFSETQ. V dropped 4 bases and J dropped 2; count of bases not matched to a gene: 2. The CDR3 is CASSAGGQETQYF. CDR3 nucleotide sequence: TGCGCCAGCAGCGCCGGGGGGCAAGAGACCCAGTACTTC.

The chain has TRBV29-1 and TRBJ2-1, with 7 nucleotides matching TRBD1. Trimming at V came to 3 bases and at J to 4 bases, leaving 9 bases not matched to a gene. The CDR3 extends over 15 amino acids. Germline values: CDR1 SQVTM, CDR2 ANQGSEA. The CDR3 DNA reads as TGCAGCGTTGATAGAACAGGGGCGAGGTACAATGAGCAGTTCTTC. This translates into CSVDRTGARYNEQFF.

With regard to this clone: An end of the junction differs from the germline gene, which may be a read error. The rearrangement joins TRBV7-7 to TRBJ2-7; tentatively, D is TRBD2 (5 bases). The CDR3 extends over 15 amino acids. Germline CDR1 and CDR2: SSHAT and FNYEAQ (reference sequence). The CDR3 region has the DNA TGTGCTAGCAGCTTAGAGGCGGGCGCCCCCTACGAGCAGTACTTC. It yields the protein CASSLEAGAPYEQYF.

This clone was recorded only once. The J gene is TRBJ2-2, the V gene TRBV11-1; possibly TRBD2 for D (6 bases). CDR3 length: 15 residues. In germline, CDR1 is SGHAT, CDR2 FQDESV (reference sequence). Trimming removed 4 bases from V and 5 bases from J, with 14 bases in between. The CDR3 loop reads CASSWSDGGTGELFF. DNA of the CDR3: TGTGCCAGCAGCTGGTCCGATGGGGGGACCGGGGAGCTGTTTTTT.

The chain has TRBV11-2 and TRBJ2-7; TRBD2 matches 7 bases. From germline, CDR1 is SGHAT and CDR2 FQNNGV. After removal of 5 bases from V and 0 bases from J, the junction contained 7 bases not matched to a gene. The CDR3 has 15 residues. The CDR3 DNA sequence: TGTGCCAGCAGCCCTCGAGGCGGGGGCTCCTACGAGCAGTACTTC. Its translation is CASSPRGGGSYEQYF. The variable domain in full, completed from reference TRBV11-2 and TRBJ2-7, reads EAGVAQSPRYKIIEKRQSVAFWCNPISGHATLYWYQQILGQGPKLLIQFQNNGVVDDSQLPKDRFSAERLKGVDSTLKIQPAKLEDSAVYLCASSPRGGGSYEQYFGPGTRLTVT.

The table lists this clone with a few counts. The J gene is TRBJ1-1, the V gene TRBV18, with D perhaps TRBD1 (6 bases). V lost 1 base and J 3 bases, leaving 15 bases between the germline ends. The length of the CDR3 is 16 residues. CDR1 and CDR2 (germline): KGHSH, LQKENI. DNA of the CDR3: TGTGCCAGCTCACCACGGGCAGGGGCCGGGGACACTGAAGCTTTCTTT. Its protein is CASSPRAGAGDTEAFF.

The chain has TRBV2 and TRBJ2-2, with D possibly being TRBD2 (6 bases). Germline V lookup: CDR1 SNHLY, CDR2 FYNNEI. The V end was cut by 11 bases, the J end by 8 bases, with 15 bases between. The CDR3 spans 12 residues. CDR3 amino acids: CASLGTVGELFF. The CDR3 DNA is TGTGCCTCACTAGGGACTGTTGGGGAGCTGTTTTTT.

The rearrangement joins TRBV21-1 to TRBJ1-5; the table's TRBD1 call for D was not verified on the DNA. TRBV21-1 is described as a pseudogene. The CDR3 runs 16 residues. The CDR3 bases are TGTGCCAGCAGCAAAGACAGGGAGTTGGGCAATCAGCCCCAGCATTTT. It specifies CASSKDRELGNQPQHF.

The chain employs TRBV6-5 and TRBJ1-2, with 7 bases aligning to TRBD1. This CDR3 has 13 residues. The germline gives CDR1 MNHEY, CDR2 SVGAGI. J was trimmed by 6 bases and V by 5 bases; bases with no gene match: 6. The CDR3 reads CASSATGDHGYTF. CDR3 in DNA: TGTGCCAGCAGTGCCACAGGGGACCATGGCTACACCTTC.

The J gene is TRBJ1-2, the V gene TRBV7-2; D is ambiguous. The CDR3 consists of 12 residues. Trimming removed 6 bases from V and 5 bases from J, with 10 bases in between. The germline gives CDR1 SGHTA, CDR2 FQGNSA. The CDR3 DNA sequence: TGTGCCAGCAGTTATATGGGGTATGGCTACACCTTC. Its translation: CASSYMGYGYTF. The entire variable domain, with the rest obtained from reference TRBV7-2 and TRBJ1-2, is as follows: GAGVSQSPSNKVTEKGKDVELRCDPISGHTALYWYRQSLGQGLEFLIYFQGNSAPDKSGLPSDRFSAERTGGSVSTLTIQRTQQEDSAVYLCASSYMGYGYTFGSGTRLTVV.

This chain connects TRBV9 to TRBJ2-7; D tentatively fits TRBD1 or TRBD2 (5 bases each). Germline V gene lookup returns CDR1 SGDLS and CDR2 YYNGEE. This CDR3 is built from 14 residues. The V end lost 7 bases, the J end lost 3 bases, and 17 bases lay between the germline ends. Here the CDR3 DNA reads TGTGCCAGCTCTCGGACTGGGGGAGACTACGAGCAGTACTTC. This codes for CASSRTGGDYEQYF. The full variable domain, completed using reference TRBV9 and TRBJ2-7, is DSGVTQTPKHLITATGQRVTLRCSPRSGDLSVYWYQQSLDQGLQFLIQYYNGEERAKGNILERFSAQQFPDLHSELNLSSLELGDSALYFCASSRTGGDYEQYFGPGTRLTVT.

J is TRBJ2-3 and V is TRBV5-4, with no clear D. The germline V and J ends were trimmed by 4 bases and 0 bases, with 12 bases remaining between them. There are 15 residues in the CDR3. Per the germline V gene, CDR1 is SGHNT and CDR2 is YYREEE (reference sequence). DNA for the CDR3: TGTGCCAGCAGCCCCAACGTGGTGAGCACAGATACGCAGTATTTT. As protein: CASSPNVVSTDTQYF.

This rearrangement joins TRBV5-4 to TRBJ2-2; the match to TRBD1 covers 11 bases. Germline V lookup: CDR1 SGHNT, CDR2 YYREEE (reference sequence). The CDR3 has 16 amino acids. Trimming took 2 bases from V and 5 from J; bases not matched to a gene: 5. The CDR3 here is CASSLGQGARTGELFF. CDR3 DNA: TGTGCCAGCAGCTTAGGACAGGGGGCGAGAACCGGGGAGCTGTTTTTT.

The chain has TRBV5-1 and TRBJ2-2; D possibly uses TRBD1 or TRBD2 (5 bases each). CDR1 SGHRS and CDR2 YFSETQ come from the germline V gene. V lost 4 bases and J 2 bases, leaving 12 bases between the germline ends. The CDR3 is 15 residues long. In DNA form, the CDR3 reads TGCGCCAGCAGCCAGGGACGGAGCAACACCGGGGAGCTGTTTTTT. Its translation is CASSQGRSNTGELFF.

The CDR3: CASSLAMGGPGNTIYF. The CDR3 DNA reads as TGTGCCAGCAGCTTGGCCATGGGGGGTCCAGGAAACACCATATATTTT. This chain connects TRBV5-8 to TRBJ1-3; maybe TRBD1 (5 bases). Germline lookup yields CDR1 SGHTS and CDR2 YDEGEE. The CDR3 covers 16 residues. Trimming removed 0 bases at V and 4 bases at J, with 14 bases between.

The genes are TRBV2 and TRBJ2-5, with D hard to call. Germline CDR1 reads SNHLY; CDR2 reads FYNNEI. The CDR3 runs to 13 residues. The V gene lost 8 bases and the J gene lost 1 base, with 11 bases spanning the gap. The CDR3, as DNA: TGTGCCAGCGCGGTCAACCCCCAAGAGACCCAGTACTTC. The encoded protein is CASAVNPQETQYF.

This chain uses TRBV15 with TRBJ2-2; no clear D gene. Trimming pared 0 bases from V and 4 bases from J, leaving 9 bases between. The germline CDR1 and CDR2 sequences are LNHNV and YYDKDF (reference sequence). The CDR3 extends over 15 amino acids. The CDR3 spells CATSRERQSTGELFF. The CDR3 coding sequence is TGTGCCACCAGCAGAGAACGGCAGTCCACCGGGGAGCTGTTTTTT.